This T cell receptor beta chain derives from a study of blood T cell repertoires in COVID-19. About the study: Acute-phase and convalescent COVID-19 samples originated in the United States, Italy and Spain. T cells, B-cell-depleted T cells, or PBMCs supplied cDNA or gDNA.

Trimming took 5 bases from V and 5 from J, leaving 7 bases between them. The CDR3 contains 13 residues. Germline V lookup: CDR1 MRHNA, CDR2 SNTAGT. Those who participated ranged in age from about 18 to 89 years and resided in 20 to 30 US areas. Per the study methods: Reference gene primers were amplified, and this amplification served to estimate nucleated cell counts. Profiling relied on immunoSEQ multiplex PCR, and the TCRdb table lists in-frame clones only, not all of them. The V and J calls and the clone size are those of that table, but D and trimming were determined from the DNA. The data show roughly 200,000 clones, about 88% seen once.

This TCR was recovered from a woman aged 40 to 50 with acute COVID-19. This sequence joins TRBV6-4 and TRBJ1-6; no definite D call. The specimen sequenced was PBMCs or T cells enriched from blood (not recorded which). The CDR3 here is CASSPVDNSPLHF. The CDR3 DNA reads TGTGCCAGCAGTCCGGTTGATAATTCACCCCTCCACTTT.